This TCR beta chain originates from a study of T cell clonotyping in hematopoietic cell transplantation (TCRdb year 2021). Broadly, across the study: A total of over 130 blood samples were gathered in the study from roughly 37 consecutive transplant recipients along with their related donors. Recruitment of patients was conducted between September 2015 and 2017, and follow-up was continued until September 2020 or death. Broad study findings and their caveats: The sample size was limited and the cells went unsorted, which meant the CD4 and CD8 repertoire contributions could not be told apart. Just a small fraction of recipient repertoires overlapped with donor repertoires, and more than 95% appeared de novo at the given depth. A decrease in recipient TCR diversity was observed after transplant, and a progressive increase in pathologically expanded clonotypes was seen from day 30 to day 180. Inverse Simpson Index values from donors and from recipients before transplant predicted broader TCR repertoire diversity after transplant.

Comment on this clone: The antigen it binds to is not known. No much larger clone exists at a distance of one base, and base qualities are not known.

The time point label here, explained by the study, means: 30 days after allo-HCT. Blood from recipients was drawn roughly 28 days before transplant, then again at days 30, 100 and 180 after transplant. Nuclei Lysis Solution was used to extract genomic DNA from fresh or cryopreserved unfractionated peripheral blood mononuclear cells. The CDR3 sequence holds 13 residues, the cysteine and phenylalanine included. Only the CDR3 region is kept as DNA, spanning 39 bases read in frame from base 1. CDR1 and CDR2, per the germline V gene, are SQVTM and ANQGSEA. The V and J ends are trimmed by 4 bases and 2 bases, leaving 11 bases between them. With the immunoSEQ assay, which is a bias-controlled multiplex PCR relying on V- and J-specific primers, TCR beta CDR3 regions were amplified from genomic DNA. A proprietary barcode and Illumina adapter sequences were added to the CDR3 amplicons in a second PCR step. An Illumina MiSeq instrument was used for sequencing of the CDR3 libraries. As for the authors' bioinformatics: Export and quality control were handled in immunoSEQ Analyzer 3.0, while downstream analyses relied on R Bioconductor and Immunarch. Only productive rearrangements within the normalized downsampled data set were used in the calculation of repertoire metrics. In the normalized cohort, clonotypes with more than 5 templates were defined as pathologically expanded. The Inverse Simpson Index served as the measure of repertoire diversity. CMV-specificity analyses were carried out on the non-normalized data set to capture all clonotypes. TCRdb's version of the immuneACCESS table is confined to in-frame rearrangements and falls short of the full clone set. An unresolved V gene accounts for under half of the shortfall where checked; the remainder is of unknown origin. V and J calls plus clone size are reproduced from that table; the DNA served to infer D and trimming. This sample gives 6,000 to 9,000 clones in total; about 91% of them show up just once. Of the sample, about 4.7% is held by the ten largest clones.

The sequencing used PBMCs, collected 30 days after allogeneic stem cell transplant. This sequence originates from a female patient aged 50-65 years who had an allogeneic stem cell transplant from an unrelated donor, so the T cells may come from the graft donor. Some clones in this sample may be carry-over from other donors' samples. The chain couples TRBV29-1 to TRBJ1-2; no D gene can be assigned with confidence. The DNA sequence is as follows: TGCAGCGTTGTCGGGCCGGACAACTATGGCTACACCTTC. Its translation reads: CSVVGPDNYGYTF.